Detailed here is one T cell receptor beta chain. V lost 2 bases to trimming and J lost 2 bases; unmatched junction nucleotides: 6. The length of the CDR3 is 15 residues. The germline V gene has CDR1 SGHRS and CDR2 YFSETQ. These data come from a study of PD-1 and CTLA-4 blockade in melanoma. Clones were read by immunoSEQ multiplex PCR, and TCRdb kept only the in-frame ones, dropping some. The data contain tens of thousands of clones, about 85% of them singletons. This clonotype was sampled from a human donor with melanoma. The V gene is TRBV5-1, the J gene TRBJ1-1; the match to TRBD1 covers 7 bases. The source material was CD8+ T cells from peripheral blood, sampled from a patient given anti-PD-1 treatment. Written as DNA, the CDR3 is TGCGCCAGCAGCTTAGGGGGCGCTACTAACACTGAAGCTTTCTTT. As protein: CASSLGGATNTEAFF.